The entry below describes one T cell receptor (beta chain). Its antigen is still unknown. The sample is drawn from a study of cytomegalovirus exposure and HLA in healthy donors. V lost 3 bases, J lost 2 bases, and 11 bases lay in between. This CDR3 is built from 15 residues. Germline V CDR1 and CDR2: SEHNR, FQNEAQ (reference sequence). The study, taken as a whole, reports: The study found most TCR sequences rare, yet found some public TCRs in many donors. V- and J-gene trimming in TCR beta was tied to a missense DCLRE1C variant by an analysis performed later.

The PCR was carried out with 60 Vbeta primers and 13 Jbeta primers. The table came from immunoSEQ multiplex PCR; TCRdb's copy has only in-frame clones and leaves some out. The repertoire holds roughly 150,000 clones, with about 80% as singletons. This chain uses TRBV7-9 with TRBJ1-5; D unclear. The source of this sequence is a woman between 35 and 50 years old in good health and CMV-seronegative. Material for sequencing was PBMCs. CDR3 nucleotides: TGTGCCAGCAGCTTCGGAGAAGGTGGCAATCAGCCCCAGCATTTT. Amino acids: CASSFGEGGNQPQHF.